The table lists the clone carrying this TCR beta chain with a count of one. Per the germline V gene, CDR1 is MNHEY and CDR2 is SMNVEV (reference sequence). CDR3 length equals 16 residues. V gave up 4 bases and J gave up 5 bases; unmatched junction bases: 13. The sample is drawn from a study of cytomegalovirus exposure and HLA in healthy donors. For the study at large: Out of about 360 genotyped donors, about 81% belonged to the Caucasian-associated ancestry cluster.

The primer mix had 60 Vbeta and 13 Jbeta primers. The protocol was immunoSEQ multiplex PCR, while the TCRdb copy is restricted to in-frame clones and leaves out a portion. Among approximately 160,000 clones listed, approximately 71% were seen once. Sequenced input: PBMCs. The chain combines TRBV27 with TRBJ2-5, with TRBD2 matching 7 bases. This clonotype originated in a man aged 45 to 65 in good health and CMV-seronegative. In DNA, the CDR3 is TGTGCCAGCAGTTCCCTGGGCAGCGGGGTCGCGGAGACCCAGTACTTC. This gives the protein CASSSLGSGVAETQYF.